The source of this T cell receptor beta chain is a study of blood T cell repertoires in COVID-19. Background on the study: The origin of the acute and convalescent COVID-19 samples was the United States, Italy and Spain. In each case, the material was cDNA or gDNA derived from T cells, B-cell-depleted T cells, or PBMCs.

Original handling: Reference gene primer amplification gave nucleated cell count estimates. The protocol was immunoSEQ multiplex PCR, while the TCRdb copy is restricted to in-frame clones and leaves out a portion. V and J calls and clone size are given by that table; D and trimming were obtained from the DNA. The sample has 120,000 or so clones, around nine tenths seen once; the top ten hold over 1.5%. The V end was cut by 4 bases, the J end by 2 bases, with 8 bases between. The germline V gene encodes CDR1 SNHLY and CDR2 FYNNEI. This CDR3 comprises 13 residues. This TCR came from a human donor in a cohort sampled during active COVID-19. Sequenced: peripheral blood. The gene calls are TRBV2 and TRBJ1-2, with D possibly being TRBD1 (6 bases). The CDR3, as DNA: TGTGCCAGCAGTGCAGGGGAAAACTATGGCTACACCTTC. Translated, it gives CASSAGENYGYTF.